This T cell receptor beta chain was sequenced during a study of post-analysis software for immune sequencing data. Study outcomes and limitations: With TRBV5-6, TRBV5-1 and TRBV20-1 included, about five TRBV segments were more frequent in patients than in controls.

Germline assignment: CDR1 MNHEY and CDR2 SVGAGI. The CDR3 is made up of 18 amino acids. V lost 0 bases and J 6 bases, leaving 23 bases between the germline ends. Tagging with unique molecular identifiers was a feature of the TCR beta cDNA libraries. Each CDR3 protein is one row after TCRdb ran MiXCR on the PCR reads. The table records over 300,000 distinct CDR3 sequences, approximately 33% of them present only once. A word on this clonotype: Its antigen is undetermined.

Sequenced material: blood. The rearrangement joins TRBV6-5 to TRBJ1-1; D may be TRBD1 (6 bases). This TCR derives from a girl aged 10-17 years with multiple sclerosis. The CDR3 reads CASSYSRIAGTTEAEAFF. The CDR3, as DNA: TGTGCCAGCAGTTACTCTCGAATCGCCGGGACAACGGAAGCTGAAGCTTTCTTT.